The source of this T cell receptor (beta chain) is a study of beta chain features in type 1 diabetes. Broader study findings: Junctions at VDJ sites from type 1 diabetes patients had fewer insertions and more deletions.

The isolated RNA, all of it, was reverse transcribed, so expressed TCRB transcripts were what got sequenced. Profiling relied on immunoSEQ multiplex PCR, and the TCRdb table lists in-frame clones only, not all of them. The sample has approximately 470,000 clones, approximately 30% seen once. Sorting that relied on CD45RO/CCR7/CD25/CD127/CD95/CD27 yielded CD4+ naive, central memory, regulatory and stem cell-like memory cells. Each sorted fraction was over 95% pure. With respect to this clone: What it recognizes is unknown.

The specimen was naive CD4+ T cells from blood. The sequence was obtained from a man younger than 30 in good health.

CDR3: CASPGGSGYNEQFF. CDR3 sequence (DNA): TGTGCCTCCCCCGGGGGTAGCGGATACAATGAGCAGTTCTTC. This chain connects TRBV30 to TRBJ2-1; maybe TRBD2 (6 bases). CDR3 size: 14 residues. Looked up from germline, CDR1 is GTSNPN and CDR2 is SVGIG (reference sequence). Trimming took off 7 bases at V and 4 bases at J, with 17 bases between the two ends.